This T cell receptor (beta chain) is from a study of post-analysis software for immune sequencing data. Overall study results and limits: Patients used about five TRBV segments, including TRBV5-6, TRBV5-1 and TRBV20-1, more often than controls.

Prepared libraries of TCR beta cDNA carried unique molecular identifiers. From the PCR reads, TCRdb called clonotypes with MiXCR, one entry per CDR3 protein. The data show around 440,000 distinct CDR3 sequences, under 55% seen once. V was cut by 4 bases and J by 6 bases, with 17 bases left in between. The germline V gene has CDR1 SGHDT and CDR2 YYEEEE. The CDR3 length is 15 residues. With respect to this clonotype: Its antigen is unidentified.

The chain uses TRBV5-6 and TRBJ2-1; weak D call: TRBD2 (5 bases). The TCR comes from a girl between 5 and 17 years old with multiple sclerosis. Sequencing was done on a sample of blood. The CDR3 region is CASSTDVGSVNEQFF. CDR3 DNA sequence: TGTGCCAGCAGCACCGACGTGGGGAGCGTCAATGAGCAGTTCTTC.